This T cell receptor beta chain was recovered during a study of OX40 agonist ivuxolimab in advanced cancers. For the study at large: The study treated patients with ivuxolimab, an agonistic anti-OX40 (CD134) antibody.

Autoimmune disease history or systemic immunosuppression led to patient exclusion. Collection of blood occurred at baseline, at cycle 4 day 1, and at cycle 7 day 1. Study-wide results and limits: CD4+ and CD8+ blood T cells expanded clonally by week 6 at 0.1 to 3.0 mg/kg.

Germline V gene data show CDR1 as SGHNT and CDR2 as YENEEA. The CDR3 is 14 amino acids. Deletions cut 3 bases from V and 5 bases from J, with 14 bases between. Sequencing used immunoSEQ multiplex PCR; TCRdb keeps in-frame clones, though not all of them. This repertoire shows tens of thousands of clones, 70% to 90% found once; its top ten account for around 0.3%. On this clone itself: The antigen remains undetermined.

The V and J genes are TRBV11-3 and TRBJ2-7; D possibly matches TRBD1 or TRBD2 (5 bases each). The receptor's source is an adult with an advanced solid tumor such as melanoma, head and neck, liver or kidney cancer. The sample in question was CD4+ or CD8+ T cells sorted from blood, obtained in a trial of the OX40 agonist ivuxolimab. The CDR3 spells CASSLGPRGHEQYF. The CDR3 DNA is TGTGCCAGCAGCTTGGGACCCCGGGGTCACGAGCAGTACTTC. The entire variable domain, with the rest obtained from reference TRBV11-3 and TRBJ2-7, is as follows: EAGVVQSPRYKIIEKKQPVAFWCNPISGHNTLYWYLQNLGQGPELLIRYENEEAVDDSQLPKDRFSAERLKGVDSTLKIQPAELGDSAVYLCASSLGPRGHEQYFGPGTRLTVT.